This paragraph reports one T cell receptor beta chain. Its cognate antigen is unknown. TCRdb's table, derived via immunoSEQ multiplex PCR, lists solely in-frame clones and lacks some. This repertoire shows some 140,000 clones, roughly 89% found once; its top ten account for 9%. The donors were members of the validation cohort comprising approximately 120 subjects, separate from the approximately 630-subject first cohort. These data belong to a study of cytomegalovirus exposure and HLA in healthy donors. On the study more broadly: The same platform was used for the 130 or so validation repertoires and the roughly 640 first-cohort repertoires, a later analysis reported.

General study results and limits: It was found in a later analysis that first-cohort TCR clusters tended to co-occur in the 130 or so validation repertoires. The authors listed 164 TCR beta chains as cytomegalovirus-associated.

The TCR was taken from a woman aged 18-29 years in good health and CMV-seropositive. Specimen: PBMCs.

DNA for the CDR3: TGTGCCAGCAGGCAGGGGGCTGGGGGCAATCAGCCCCAGCATTTT. It is translated as CASRQGAGGNQPQHF. The chain joins TRBV6-5 to TRBJ1-5; 8 nucleotides match TRBD1. The trim removed 6 bases at V and 2 bases at J, leaving 6 bases unmatched. Germline V gene data show CDR1 as MNHEY and CDR2 as SVGAGI. The length of the CDR3 is 15 residues.